A single sample gave rise to the 20 T cell receptor beta chains below, sequenced in a study of T cells in women clearing cervical HPV infection. The protocol was immunoSEQ multiplex PCR, while the TCRdb copy is restricted to in-frame clones and leaves out a portion. This sample's clone table lists some 46,000 clones. The sample was blood buffy coat. These receptors were taken from a woman between 18 and 75 years old with a cervical HPV16 infection that either progressed to CIN3+ or cleared (not recorded which).

Turning to this clone: With the read ending 3 residues before the CDR3 end, the germline J gene is used to fill in that end. This sequence joins TRBV20-1 and TRBJ2-5; D gene uncertain. This CDR3 is 12 amino acids long. Germline CDR1 is DFQATT and CDR2 is SNEGSKA (reference sequence). The V and J ends lost 6 bases and 5 bases respectively, with 13 bases between them. The CDR3 DNA, read in part, is TGCAGTGCAGGCAGGAGTTTGGAGACC. This gives the protein CSAGRSLET. In full, the CDR3 is CSAGRSLETQYF.

Regarding this clone: The CDR3 end is not reached by the read, which stops 3 residues before it; the germline J gene fills it in. The rearrangement uses TRBV30 and TRBJ1-5; no clear D. Trimming left V 5 bases short and J 5 bases short, with 13 bases between. Germline V gene data show CDR1 as GTSNPN and CDR2 as SVGIG (reference sequence). The CDR3 covers 13 residues. The part of the CDR3 DNA that was read is TGTGCCTGGGAGTATGGTAGGGATCAGCCC. It specifies CAWEYGRDQP. The entire CDR3 protein reads CAWEYGRDQPQHF.

As for this clone: The read ends 3 residues shy of where the CDR3 ends; the end is completed using the germline J gene. The chain recombines TRBV5-4 with TRBJ2-5; D call uncertain. Trimming cost V 4 bases and J 4 bases, with 17 bases left between them. The germline V gene encodes CDR1 SGHNT and CDR2 YYREEE (reference sequence). CDR3 size: 15 residues. The sequenced part of the CDR3 DNA is TGTGCCAGCAGCCATACCTTGGGCGTCGGAGAGACC. This gives the protein CASSHTLGVGET. The entire CDR3 protein reads CASSHTLGVGETQYF. The full variable domain, with the rest looked up from reference TRBV5-4 and TRBJ2-5, is ETGVTQSPTHLIKTRGQQVTLRCSSQSGHNTVSWYQQALGQGPQFIFQYYREEENGRGNFPPRFSGLQFPNYSSELNVNALELDDSALYLCASSHTLGVGETQYFGPGTRLLVL.

In regard to this clone: The read ends 3 residues early relative to the CDR3; the germline J gene fills the gap. The gene calls are TRBV20-1 and TRBJ2-2; unclear D gene. The CDR3 covers 14 residues. Trimming took 0 bases from V and 7 from J, leaving 12 bases between them. Germline values: CDR1 DFQATT, CDR2 SNEGSKA (reference sequence). CDR3 sequence reads: CSARDYGRDGELFF. The CDR3 DNA, read in part, is TGCAGTGCTAGAGATTATGGGCGCGACGGGGAG.

A note on this clone: The CDR3 goes on 3 residues after the read ends, and that part is filled in from the germline J gene. The J gene is TRBJ2-7, the V gene TRBV20-1; 9 bases are shared with TRBD2. V dropped 4 bases and J dropped 3; count of bases not matched to a gene: 10. The CDR3 is 15 residues long. Germline CDR1 DFQATT, CDR2 SNEGSKA (reference sequence). CDR3 DNA (partial): TGCAGTGCTAAGATAGCTAGCGGGGCCTACTACGAG. This sequence encodes CSAKIASGAYYE. The entire CDR3 sequence reads CSAKIASGAYYEQYF.

As concerns this clone: The read gets to within 3 residues of the CDR3 end, and the germline J gene fills in the rest. The V and J genes are TRBV7-3 and TRBJ2-7; the match to TRBD1 covers 7 bases. Germline loops: CDR1 SGHTA, CDR2 FQGTGA. V shed 6 bases and J 3 bases; nucleotides not matched to a gene: 5. The CDR3 runs 13 residues. The CDR3 sequence: CASSPWDSYEQYF. The sequenced part of the CDR3 DNA is TGTGCCAGCAGTCCATGGGACAGCTACGAG.

A word on this clone: Read sequence stops 3 residues before the CDR3 end, and the germline J gene provides the missing end. The rearrangement uses TRBV2 and TRBJ2-5, with TRBD2 matching 9 bases. The germline CDR1 and CDR2 sequences are SNHLY and FYNNEI. The J segment lost 1 base and the V segment lost 2 bases, leaving 8 bases of the junction unmatched. The CDR3 has 17 amino acids. This CDR3 is CASSETSSGVLQETQYF. CDR3 DNA, as far as it was read: TGTGCCAGCAGTGAAACCTCTAGCGGGGTTCTCCAAGAGACC. Complete variable domain (other parts from reference TRBV2 and TRBJ2-5): EPEVTQTPSHQVTQMGQEVILRCVPISNHLYFYWYRQILGQKVEFLVSFYNNEISEKSEIFDDQFSVERPDGSNFTLKIRSTKLEDSAMYFCASSETSSGVLQETQYFGPGTRLLVL.

As concerns this clone: The read finishes 3 residues shy of the CDR3 end, and the germline J gene is used to complete it. J is TRBJ2-1 and V is TRBV7-3, with 8 bases identical to TRBD1. Germline assignment: CDR1 SGHTA and CDR2 FQGTGA. Losses at the gene ends were 4 bases for V and 2 bases for J; bases not matched to a gene: 10. The CDR3 is 17 residues long. CDR3 sequence reads: CASSSNPDRDPYNEQFF. The DNA read from the CDR3 is TGTGCCAGCAGCTCGAATCCGGACAGGGACCCCTACAATGAG.

To note about this clone: Read data end 3 residues before the CDR3 end; the end is taken from the germline J gene. The chain has TRBV11-3 and TRBJ1-5; tentative D call: TRBD1 (5 bases). Germline-derived CDR1 and CDR2 are SGHNT and YENEEA. The ends were cut back, 5 bases at V and 5 bases at J, with 7 bases in the middle. The CDR3 runs to 12 residues. The sequenced part of the CDR3 DNA is TGTGCCAGCAGCCGAGGGGATCAGCCC. Residues: CASSRGDQP. The whole CDR3 sequence is CASSRGDQPQHF.

Comment on this clone: Sequencing ends 3 residues short of the CDR3 end; the germline J gene provides the rest. The chain links TRBV2 to TRBJ1-1; tentatively, D is TRBD1 (6 bases). Germline loops: CDR1 SNHLY, CDR2 FYNNEI. The CDR3 spans 11 residues. Between the trimmed V and J ends, which lost 7 bases and 7 bases, there was a span of 10 bases. The sequenced CDR3 bases are TGTGCCAGCACCTGGACAGATGAA. Protein product: CASTWTDE. The whole CDR3 is CASTWTDEAFF.

CDR3 in amino acids: CASSPLAAFTDTQYF. The CDR3 bases that were read are TGCGCCAGCAGCCCTCTAGCGGCTTTCACAGATACG. This chain joins TRBV4-1 and TRBJ2-3; 7 nucleotides match TRBD2. The CDR3 end is not reached by the read, which stops 3 residues before it; the germline J gene fills it in. CDR3 length equals 15 residues. From germline, CDR1 is MGHRA and CDR2 YSYEKL. The junction had 6 bases not matched to a gene; V was cut back by 4 bases and J by 2 bases.

As to this clone: Read coverage stops 3 residues before the CDR3 terminus; the germline J gene supplies the remainder. The rearrangement uses TRBV19 and TRBJ2-1; tentatively, D is TRBD1 (5 bases). This CDR3 has 17 amino acids. V dropped 2 bases and J dropped 7 bases, with 21 bases sitting between them. CDR1 is LNHDA and CDR2 is SQIVND in the germline V gene (reference sequence). CDR3 protein: CASSILGAQLGANEQFF. Incomplete CDR3 DNA: TGTGCCAGTAGTATATTAGGGGCCCAACTCGGTGCTAATGAG.

As concerns this clone: The read ends 3 residues early relative to the CDR3; the germline J gene fills the gap. This chain links TRBV20-1 with TRBJ2-2; 10 bases align to TRBD2. This CDR3 comprises 14 residues. CDR1 and CDR2 from the germline V gene are DFQATT and SNEGSKA (reference sequence). The junction had 4 bases not matched to a gene; V was cut back by 5 bases and J by 4 bases. CDR3 protein: CSAQRGGRTGELFF. The sequenced part of the CDR3 DNA is TGCAGTGCTCAGCGGGGGGGCCGCACCGGGGAG.

Regarding this clone: The read stops 3 residues short of the end of the CDR3; the missing end is completed from the germline J gene. V usage is TRBV6-2 or TRBV6-3 and J usage is TRBJ2-3, with a tentative D call TRBD1 (5 bases). Germline V CDR1 and CDR2: MNHEY, SVGEGT. CDR3 length: 15 residues. The CDR3: CASSYETQGNQPQYF. Incomplete CDR3 DNA: TGTGCCAGCAGTTACGAGACCCAGGGAAACCAGCCG.

Concerning this clone: The missing CDR3 end, 3 residues past where the read stops, is filled in from the germline J gene. J is TRBJ2-1 and V is TRBV19; D might be TRBD1 (6 bases). Germline V gene lookup returns CDR1 LNHDA and CDR2 SQIVND (reference sequence). The CDR3 covers 15 residues. Trimming pared 5 bases from V and 0 bases from J, leaving 11 bases between. CDR3 sequence reads: CASSSGHSSYNEQFF. The CDR3 DNA, read in part, is TGTGCCAGTAGTTCGGGACACTCCTCCTACAATGAG.

Note on this clone: The read falls 3 residues short of the CDR3 end, and the missing part is taken from the germline J gene. The chain carries TRBV30 and TRBJ2-7, with TRBD2 as a possible D gene (6 bases). CDR3 length: 15 residues. Trimming took 1 base from V and 1 from J, leaving 14 bases between them. From germline, CDR1 is GTSNPN and CDR2 SVGIG (reference sequence). The CDR3 loop is CAWSEWGVLSYEQYF. The DNA read from the CDR3 is TGTGCCTGGAGTGAGTGGGGGGTACTTTCCTACGAG.

Remarks on this clone: The CDR3 is cut off 3 residues early in the read; its end comes from the germline J gene. J is TRBJ2-7 and V is TRBV7-2; unclear D gene. The V gene lost 2 bases and the J gene lost 6 bases, with 11 bases spanning the gap. The CDR3 extends over 13 amino acids. From germline, CDR1 is SGHTA and CDR2 FQGNSA. The sequenced part of the CDR3 DNA is TGTGCCAGCAGCTTACGTTTTCCAGGCGAG. Its translation: CASSLRFPGE. The full CDR3 sequence reads CASSLRFPGEQYF.

On this clone itself: The read finishes 3 residues shy of the CDR3 end, and the germline J gene is used to complete it. V gene TRBV11-3 combines with J gene TRBJ2-2; 7 bases line up with TRBD1. The CDR3 runs 15 residues. Germline V gives CDR1 SGHNT, CDR2 YENEEA. The V segment lost 2 bases and the J segment 0 bases; nucleotides outside the gene matches: 0. The CDR3 loop reads CASSLQGANTGELFF. Partial CDR3 DNA: TGTGCCAGCAGCTTACAGGGGGCGAACACCGGGGAG.

Remarks on this clone: The CDR3 goes on 3 residues after the read ends, and that part is filled in from the germline J gene. The J gene is TRBJ1-3, the V gene TRBV2, with a tentative D call TRBD1 (6 bases). The CDR3 contains 15 residues. The germline V gene encodes CDR1 SNHLY and CDR2 FYNNEI. The V and J ends lost 6 bases and 0 bases respectively, with 12 bases between them. CDR3 DNA, as far as it was read: TGTGCCAGCAGCGCGGGACAAAGCTCTGGAAACACC. Protein: CASSAGQSSGNT. In full, the CDR3 reads CASSAGQSSGNTIYF.

For this clone: The read ends 3 residues before the CDR3 terminus; that terminus is restored from the germline J gene. The rearrangement links TRBV9 to TRBJ1-1; TRBD1 is a possible D gene (5 bases). With 3 bases removed from V and 2 bases from J, the gap between germline ends came to 11 bases. The CDR3 sequence is 14 residues long. Germline-derived CDR1 and CDR2 are SGDLS and YYNGEE. The sequenced part of the CDR3 DNA is TGTGCCAGCAGCGGCCTAGGGGTCAACACTGAA. It specifies CASSGLGVNTE. In full, the CDR3 reads CASSGLGVNTEAFF.